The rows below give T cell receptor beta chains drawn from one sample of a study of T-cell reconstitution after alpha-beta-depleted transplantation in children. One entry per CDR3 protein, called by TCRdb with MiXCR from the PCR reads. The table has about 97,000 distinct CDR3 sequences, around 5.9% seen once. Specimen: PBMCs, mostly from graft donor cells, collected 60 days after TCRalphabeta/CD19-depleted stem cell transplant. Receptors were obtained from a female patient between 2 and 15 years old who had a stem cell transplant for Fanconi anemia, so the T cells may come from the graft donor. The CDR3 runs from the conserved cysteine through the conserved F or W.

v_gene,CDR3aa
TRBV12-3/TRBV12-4,CASSNPASEQYF
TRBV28,CASSLDRGQGTYEQYF
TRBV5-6,CASSLLLAGINTGELFF
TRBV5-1,CASSRTGGLNQPQHF
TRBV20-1,CSARDAGAHYGYTF
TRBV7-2,CASSLRLGGDPYEQYF
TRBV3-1,CASSQDSGQGVSSPLHF
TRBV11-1,CASSSRLAGDNQQFF
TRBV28,CASQGLVYYGELFF
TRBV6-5,CASSYSTPGEGMNTEAFF
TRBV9,CASSVAPGQGYSGANVLTF
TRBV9,CASSVLGYEQFF
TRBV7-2,CASSLRLHLAGGLETQYF
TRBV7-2,CASSLGLARADTQYF
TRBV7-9,CASNTDYFYEQYF
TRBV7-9,CASSPALAGGRVF
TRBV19,CASSAGYTGELFF
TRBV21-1,CANKRRDSNYGYTF
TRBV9,CASSAWTSLTGELFF
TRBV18,CASSGQGVYGYTF
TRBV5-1,CASSLVGREAFF
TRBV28,CASSWSGVADTQYF
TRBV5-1,CASSLLGRNYEQYF
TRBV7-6,CASSLKIGTGIEQYF
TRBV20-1,CSSGTSGFYEQYF
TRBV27,CASRPGTMNTGELFF
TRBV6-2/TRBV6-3,CASGNPFGRVAQETQYF
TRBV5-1,CASSFLAGHTDTQYF
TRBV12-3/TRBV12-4,CASSFLAGGPLEQYF
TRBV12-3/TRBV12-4,CASSLNNQGHLNYGYTF